What follows is one T cell receptor (beta chain) and its context. This entry is derived from a study of cytomegalovirus exposure and HLA in healthy donors. The PCR ran on 60 Vbeta and 13 Jbeta primers. Produced via immunoSEQ multiplex PCR; TCRdb's table is partial and in-frame only. The table gives about 120,000 clones; the top ten clones make up 1.5% to 2% of it. Germline assignment: CDR1 SGHRS and CDR2 YFSETQ. V lost 4 bases and J lost 8; bases outside the gene matches: 8. The CDR3 has 14 amino acids. The source material was PBMCs. This chain joins TRBV5-1 and TRBJ1-1; TRBD1 agrees at 10 bases. The origin of this receptor is a woman in her thirties or forties in good health and CMV-seropositive. CDR3 region: CASSKAGQGVEAFF. The CDR3 nucleotides are TGCGCCAGCAGCAAAGCAGGACAGGGGGTGGAAGCTTTCTTT.